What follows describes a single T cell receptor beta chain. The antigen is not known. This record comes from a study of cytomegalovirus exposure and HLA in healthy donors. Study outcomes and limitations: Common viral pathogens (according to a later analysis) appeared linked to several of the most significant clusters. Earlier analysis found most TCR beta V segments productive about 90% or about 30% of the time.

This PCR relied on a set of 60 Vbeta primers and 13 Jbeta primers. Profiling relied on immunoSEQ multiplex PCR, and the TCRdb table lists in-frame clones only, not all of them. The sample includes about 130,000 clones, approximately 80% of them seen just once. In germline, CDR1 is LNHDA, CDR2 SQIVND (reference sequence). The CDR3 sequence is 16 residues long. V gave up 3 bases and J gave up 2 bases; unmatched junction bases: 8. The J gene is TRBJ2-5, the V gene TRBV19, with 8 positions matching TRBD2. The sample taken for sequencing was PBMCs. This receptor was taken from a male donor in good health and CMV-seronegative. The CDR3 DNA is TGTGCCAGTAGTATCTCCAGCGGGAGAGGTCAAGAGACCCAGTACTTC. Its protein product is CASSISSGRGQETQYF. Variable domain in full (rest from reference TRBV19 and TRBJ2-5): DGGITQSPKYLFRKEGQNVTLSCEQNLNHDAMYWYRQDPGQGLRLIYYSQIVNDFQKGDIAEGYSVSREKKESFPLTVTSAQKNPTAFYLCASSISSGRGQETQYFGPGTRLLVL.